The next 8 T cell receptor beta chains were all read from a single sample in a study of CXCR3-negative and CXCR3-positive naive CD8 T cells. In preparing the TRB cDNA libraries, 5' RACE with UMI labels was used. TCRdb reprocessed the 5' RACE reads and keeps a single row for each CDR3 protein, giving no DNA. This repertoire includes roughly 71,000 distinct CDR3 sequences. Sequenced sample: naive CXCR3- CD8+ T cells from blood. Subset here: CD45RO-CCR7+CD27+CD95- naive CD8+ T cells lacking CXCR3 (TNR3-). These receptors were collected from a human donor in good health. Some clones in this sample may be carry-over from other donors' samples.

The chain couples TRBV5-1 to TRBJ2-3; absent DNA, TCRdb's TRBD2 call cannot be checked. CDR1 is SGHRS, CDR2 YFSETQ, per germline. The CDR3 extends over 14 amino acids. The CDR3 protein is CASSSELPTDTQYF. Full variable domain (missing parts from reference TRBV5-1 and TRBJ2-3): KAGVTQTPRYLIKTRGQQVTLSCSPISGHRSVSWYQQTPGQGLQFLFEYFSETQRNKGNFPGRFSGRQFSNSRSEMNVSTLELGDSALYLCASSSELPTDTQYFGPGTRLTVL.

The chain carries TRBV28 and TRBJ2-3; TCRdb's D gene call, TRBD2, goes unchecked for lack of DNA. The CDR3 covers 14 residues. Germline loops: CDR1 MDHEN, CDR2 SYDVKM. This CDR3 is CASSFLAGTDTQYF.

This chain links TRBV5-1 with TRBJ2-6. The CDR3 extends over 14 amino acids. Germline V gene lookup returns CDR1 SGHRS and CDR2 YFSETQ. CDR3 sequence: CASSWGQGANVLTF.

The genes are TRBV27 and TRBJ2-1; there is no DNA to check the TCRdb D call of TRBD2. This CDR3 comprises 15 residues. Germline V lookup: CDR1 MNHEY, CDR2 SMNVEV (reference sequence). This CDR3 is CASAGTSGSMYEQFF.

The CDR3 protein is CASSPLGSGVPYEQYF. V is TRBV5-1 and J is TRBJ2-7; TCRdb proposes TRBD1, but this gene call is untestable without DNA. Germline CDR1 SGHRS, CDR2 YFSETQ. This CDR3 region has 16 residues.

This chain joins TRBV29-1 and TRBJ1-2. The CDR3 is 12 amino acids. Germline assignment: CDR1 SQVTM and CDR2 ANQGSEA. The CDR3 loop reads CSVEDVLWGYTF.

This rearrangement joins TRBV4-1 to TRBJ2-7. Germline V gene data show CDR1 as MGHRA and CDR2 as YSYEKL. CDR3 size: 13 residues. CDR3 amino acids: CASSQDLGAEQYF.

V gene TRBV4-1 combines with J gene TRBJ2-1; TCRdb indicates TRBD1, and absent DNA this call remains unverified. Germline V gene data show CDR1 as MGHRA and CDR2 as YSYEKL. CDR3 size: 14 residues. The CDR3 protein is CASSHKTGGNEQFF.